The T cell receptor beta chain under discussion was sequenced for a study of cytomegalovirus exposure and HLA in healthy donors. Amplification used 60 Vbeta primers and 13 Jbeta primers. Profiling relied on immunoSEQ multiplex PCR, and the TCRdb table lists in-frame clones only, not all of them. The sample contains under 200,000 clones, approximately 82% of which appear only once. Germline CDR1 SNHLY, CDR2 FYNNEI. Trimming removed 1 base from V and 5 bases from J; junction bases left unmatched: 7. The CDR3 length is 16 residues. The chain couples TRBV2 to TRBJ2-5, with 10 bases fitting TRBD1. This receptor was identified in a middle-aged man in good health and CMV-seropositive. The sequenced material came from PBMCs. The CDR3 nucleotides are TGTGCCAGCAGTGAAGGAAGGGGACAGGGGCGCGAGACCCAGTACTTC. Amino acid sequence: CASSEGRGQGRETQYF.